A selection of T cell receptor beta chains follows, all from one sample in a study of T cells in Graves' hyperthyroidism and ophthalmopathy. TCRdb re-called the multiplex PCR reads through MiXCR, storing one row per CDR3 protein. The table lists a few hundred thousand distinct CDR3 sequences, roughly a sixth of them singletons. Sequencing was performed on blood. Every receptor here comes from a woman in her twenties or thirties with Graves' ophthalmopathy. Each CDR3 is given without its conserved first and last residue. Fields, in order: J gene, D gene, V gene, clone size, CDR3 protein. A D gene is named only where the DNA matches it firmly. Clone size is stated in some rows and not others, as once, few, many or a class when expanded.

J gene: TRBJ2-1; D gene: TRBD2; V gene: TRBV18; clone size: many; CDR3 protein: ASSPARGGSKNINEQF
J gene: TRBJ2-5; D gene: TRBD2; V gene: TRBV7-6; clone size: few; CDR3 protein: ASSSAWGGQETQY
J gene: TRBJ1-3; D gene: TRBD1; V gene: TRBV12-3/TRBV12-4; clone size: many; CDR3 protein: ASSSTTGGHGLSSGNTIY
J gene: TRBJ1-5; D gene: TRBD1; V gene: TRBV5-8; clone size: .; CDR3 protein: ASSLTGAYQPQH
J gene: TRBJ2-7; D gene: TRBD1; V gene: TRBV12-3/TRBV12-4; clone size: .; CDR3 protein: ASSPGTGSYEQC
J gene: TRBJ2-1; D gene: .; V gene: TRBV9; clone size: .; CDR3 protein: ASSPLSGTSYNEQF
J gene: TRBJ2-1; D gene: .; V gene: TRBV25-1; clone size: many; CDR3 protein: ASSGGGGRRRRNEQF
J gene: TRBJ2-2; D gene: .; V gene: TRBV3-1; clone size: few; CDR3 protein: ASSQRAGTLFTGELF
J gene: TRBJ1-2; D gene: .; V gene: TRBV11-2; clone size: many; CDR3 protein: ASSLDRGDNYGYT
J gene: TRBJ2-5; D gene: TRBD2; V gene: TRBV9; clone size: .; CDR3 protein: ASSASGRAGLGETQY
J gene: TRBJ2-3; D gene: TRBD2; V gene: TRBV13; clone size: many; CDR3 protein: ASSLEARTSGASTDTQY
J gene: TRBJ2-7; D gene: .; V gene: TRBV27; clone size: many; CDR3 protein: ASSISGTPSYEQY
J gene: TRBJ1-5; D gene: .; V gene: TRBV18; clone size: .; CDR3 protein: ASSPVQATGQPQH
J gene: TRBJ2-3; D gene: TRBD1; V gene: TRBV14; clone size: many; CDR3 protein: ASSQAQGAIARRTDTQY
J gene: TRBJ2-3; D gene: .; V gene: TRBV20-1; clone size: many; CDR3 protein: SARESGAGYTDTQY
J gene: TRBJ1-5; D gene: .; V gene: TRBV5-1; clone size: many; CDR3 protein: ASSLAPGSNQPQH
J gene: TRBJ1-5; D gene: TRBD1; V gene: TRBV12-3/TRBV12-4; clone size: many; CDR3 protein: ASSHDRDSGGNQPQH
J gene: TRBJ2-3; D gene: .; V gene: TRBV2; clone size: .; CDR3 protein: ASSSGISTDTQY
J gene: TRBJ2-1; D gene: .; V gene: TRBV20-1; clone size: many; CDR3 protein: SATRGADYNEQF
J gene: TRBJ2-7; D gene: TRBD2; V gene: TRBV13; clone size: few; CDR3 protein: ASSTTSDRYEQY
J gene: TRBJ2-3; D gene: TRBD2; V gene: TRBV7-3; clone size: many; CDR3 protein: ASSLTSGSTDTQY
J gene: TRBJ2-7; D gene: .; V gene: TRBV7-3; clone size: many; CDR3 protein: ASSNPIQGFYEQY
J gene: TRBJ2-1; D gene: TRBD1; V gene: TRBV6-1; clone size: .; CDR3 protein: ASSRGSGQGFNEQF
J gene: TRBJ2-7; D gene: .; V gene: TRBV5-6; clone size: .; CDR3 protein: ASSHRDNYEQY
J gene: TRBJ2-5; D gene: .; V gene: TRBV18; clone size: many; CDR3 protein: ASSPQEAETQY
J gene: TRBJ2-7; D gene: TRBD2; V gene: TRBV29-1; clone size: .; CDR3 protein: SVEREGPYEQY
J gene: TRBJ2-7; D gene: TRBD2; V gene: TRBV28; clone size: many; CDR3 protein: ASSLAGGQTYEQY
J gene: TRBJ2-3; D gene: .; V gene: TRBV20-1; clone size: many; CDR3 protein: SARGLWKSTDTQY
J gene: TRBJ2-2; D gene: .; V gene: TRBV7-9; clone size: .; CDR3 protein: ASSPVEGQIANTGELF
J gene: TRBJ1-1; D gene: .; V gene: TRBV7-3; clone size: .; CDR3 protein: ASSLSRENTEAF
J gene: TRBJ1-6; D gene: .; V gene: TRBV29-1; clone size: .; CDR3 protein: SVSEHEGYSPLH
J gene: TRBJ1-1; D gene: .; V gene: TRBV7-2; clone size: few; CDR3 protein: ASSFFQGRNEAF
J gene: TRBJ2-7; D gene: TRBD2; V gene: TRBV28; clone size: .; CDR3 protein: ASSFSVLAGYDEQY
J gene: TRBJ2-7; D gene: TRBD1; V gene: TRBV28; clone size: .; CDR3 protein: ASSNSRDSSYEQY
J gene: TRBJ2-7; D gene: TRBD2; V gene: TRBV9; clone size: many; CDR3 protein: ASSVGGGAYEQY
J gene: TRBJ2-7; D gene: TRBD2; V gene: TRBV9; clone size: many; CDR3 protein: ASSAGGDGSLYEQY
J gene: TRBJ2-1; D gene: .; V gene: TRBV12-3/TRBV12-4; clone size: many; CDR3 protein: ASSPPLYNEQF
J gene: TRBJ2-7; D gene: .; V gene: TRBV16; clone size: many; CDR3 protein: ASSQFMGVGNYEQY
J gene: TRBJ2-2; D gene: .; V gene: TRBV7-6; clone size: few; CDR3 protein: ASSLGPVTGELF
J gene: TRBJ2-1; D gene: .; V gene: TRBV28; clone size: many; CDR3 protein: ASSARGRAWNEQF
J gene: TRBJ2-1; D gene: TRBD1; V gene: TRBV2; clone size: many; CDR3 protein: ASSPPGTGAENEQF
J gene: TRBJ2-2; D gene: .; V gene: TRBV2; clone size: .; CDR3 protein: ATSDLNTGELF
J gene: TRBJ1-6; D gene: .; V gene: TRBV12-3/TRBV12-4; clone size: many; CDR3 protein: ASRVVGGITLH
J gene: TRBJ1-3; D gene: .; V gene: TRBV7-8; clone size: .; CDR3 protein: ASSWGVGNTIY
J gene: TRBJ2-2; D gene: .; V gene: TRBV28; clone size: few; CDR3 protein: ASRLPTGTGELF
J gene: TRBJ2-2; D gene: .; V gene: TRBV4-1; clone size: .; CDR3 protein: ASSQGLIRAPRTGELF
J gene: TRBJ2-1; D gene: TRBD2; V gene: TRBV24-1; clone size: .; CDR3 protein: ATRSGRAMVNEQF
J gene: TRBJ1-1; D gene: .; V gene: TRBV12-3/TRBV12-4; clone size: many; CDR3 protein: ASRMGRRNTEAF
J gene: TRBJ2-5; D gene: .; V gene: TRBV25-1; clone size: few; CDR3 protein: ASNPSVYQETQY
J gene: TRBJ2-5; D gene: .; V gene: TRBV24-1; clone size: .; CDR3 protein: ATSKSQGGDQETQY